The 23 T cell receptor beta chains given below trace back to one sample, sequenced in a study of blood T cell repertoires in COVID-19. Using immunoSEQ multiplex PCR, the repertoire was profiled, and TCRdb retains in-frame clones only, with some absent. The table has under 20,000 clones, 75% to 85% seen once; the top ten hold over 20%. The sequenced material came from peripheral blood. The receptors were sampled from a man older than 75 with active COVID-19.

The chain recombines TRBV24-1 with TRBJ1-5, with 7 bases aligning to TRBD1. V shed 5 bases, J shed 3 bases, and the junction held 6 bases outside the gene matches. CDR3 size: 15 residues. Germline V CDR1 and CDR2: KGHDR, SFDVKD. The CDR3 loop reads CATSASGGNNQPQHF. CDR3 DNA sequence: TGTGCCACCAGTGCTTCAGGGGGTAACAATCAGCCCCAGCATTTT.

This clone was observed a handful of times. The chain joins TRBV30 to TRBJ2-7; 8 bases align to TRBD2. V lost 0 bases and J lost 4; bases outside the gene matches: 5. The CDR3 consists of 14 residues. Germline V gene lookup returns CDR1 GTSNPN and CDR2 SVGIG (reference sequence). The CDR3 sequence is CAWSVQSGRYEQYF. CDR3 DNA: TGTGCCTGGAGTGTACAAAGCGGGAGATACGAGCAGTACTTC. Complete variable domain (other parts from reference TRBV30 and TRBJ2-7): SQTIHQWPATLVQPVGSPLSLECTVEGTSNPNLYWYRQAAGRGLQLLFYSVGIGQISSEVPQNLSASRPQDRQFILSSKKLLLSDSGFYLCAWSVQSGRYEQYFGPGTRLTVT.

The rearrangement uses TRBV20-1 and TRBJ2-5; 7 positions agree with TRBD1. This CDR3 is 13 amino acids long. With V trimmed by 3 bases and J by 1 base, 2 bases remained unmatched. Per the germline V gene, CDR1 is DFQATT and CDR2 is SNEGSKA (reference sequence). CDR3 residues: CSASWDSQETQYF. DNA of the CDR3: TGCAGTGCTAGTTGGGACAGCCAAGAGACCCAGTACTTC.

The chain has TRBV18 and TRBJ2-7, with a weak D call TRBD1 (6 bases). This CDR3 is 14 amino acids long. Germline V gene sequence: CDR1 KGHSH, CDR2 LQKENI. Trimming cost V 6 bases and J 2 bases, with 14 bases left between them. CDR3 nucleotides: TGTGCCAGCTCCCAAACGGGACAAACCTACGAGCAGTACTTC. This translates into CASSQTGQTYEQYF.

This clone was counted a few times. The chain employs TRBV5-6 and TRBJ1-5; 7 bases agree with TRBD1. The V and J ends lost 4 bases and 0 bases, in that order; junction bases with no gene match: 1. This CDR3 is 14 amino acids long. Looked up from germline, CDR1 is SGHDT and CDR2 is YYEEEE. The CDR3 DNA is TGTGCCAGCAGCAGGGGGCTTAGCAATCAGCCCCAGCATTTT. It specifies CASSRGLSNQPQHF.

This clone was detected once. The chain links TRBV28 to TRBJ2-7; 8 bases are a match to TRBD2. V shed 5 bases, J shed 4 bases, and the junction held 10 bases outside the gene matches. This CDR3 has 15 residues. Per germline, CDR1 MDHEN and CDR2 SYDVKM. In nucleotides, the CDR3 is TGTGCCAGCAGTCTCCCGGGGAGCGGGAGTTACGAGCAGTACTTC. Its protein product is CASSLPGSGSYEQYF.

This chain connects TRBV6-2 or TRBV6-3 to TRBJ1-1; 8 nucleotides match TRBD1. Germline V gives CDR1 MNHEY, CDR2 SVGEGT. J lost 3 bases, V lost 6 bases, and 6 bases had no gene match. The CDR3 spans 14 residues. Here the CDR3 DNA reads TGTGCCAGCAGCTCGGGACAGGCATACACTGAAGCTTTCTTT. This encodes CASSSGQAYTEAFF.

The gene calls are TRBV7-9 and TRBJ1-2, with TRBD1 as a possible D gene (5 bases). Germline V gene data show CDR1 as SEHNR and CDR2 as FQNEAQ (reference sequence). This CDR3 region has 13 residues. V lost 5 bases to trimming and J lost 8 bases, with 15 bases between them. The CDR3 DNA sequence: TGTGCCAGCAGCCCCCCAGACAGTTACGGCTACACCTTC. Amino acids: CASSPPDSYGYTF.

V gene TRBV6-4 combines with J gene TRBJ2-1; TRBD2 agrees at 10 bases. The V gene end was trimmed by 2 bases and the J gene end by 1 base; junction bases not matched to a gene: 2. Germline values: CDR1 MRHNA, CDR2 SNTAGT. This CDR3 has 16 amino acids. The DNA for the CDR3 is TGTGCCAGCAGTGACCCTAGCGGGGGTTCCTACAATGAGCAGTTCTTC. Its translation is CASSDPSGGSYNEQFF.

The chain carries TRBV28 and TRBJ2-3; D call uncertain. This CDR3 is 12 amino acids long. Trimming shortened V by 4 bases and J by 9 bases, and 11 bases separated the two germline ends. Germline assignment: CDR1 MDHEN and CDR2 SYDVKM. The CDR3: CASSSSEMTQYF. CDR3 coding DNA: TGTGCCAGCAGTTCCTCTGAGATGACGCAGTATTTT. The full variable domain, completed using reference TRBV28 and TRBJ2-3, is DVKVTQSSRYLVKRTGEKVFLECVQDMDHENMFWYRQDPGLGLRLIYFSYDVKMKEKGDIPEGYSVSREKKERFSLILESASTNQTSMYLCASSSSEMTQYFGPGTRLTVL.

The gene calls are TRBV19 and TRBJ1-1; D is perhaps TRBD1 (6 bases). Trimming stripped 6 bases from V and 2 bases from J, with 10 bases between. This CDR3 is built from 13 residues. In germline, CDR1 is LNHDA, CDR2 SQIVND (reference sequence). Written as DNA, the CDR3 is TGTGCCAGTAGCGGACAGAGAAACACTGAAGCTTTCTTT. Translation gives CASSGQRNTEAFF.

This chain connects TRBV6-2 or TRBV6-3 to TRBJ2-6, with 7 bases fitting TRBD1. This CDR3 has 19 amino acids. J lost 0 bases, V lost 5 bases, and 13 bases had no gene match. Germline loops: CDR1 MNHEY, CDR2 SVGEGT. The CDR3 region has the DNA TGTGCCAGCAGTCCAAGACAGGGTCCCCAGCTCTCTGGGGCCAACGTCCTGACTTTC. Its translation is CASSPRQGPQLSGANVLTF.

The chain links TRBV5-1 to TRBJ2-6; possibly TRBD1 for D (5 bases). CDR1 is SGHRS, CDR2 YFSETQ, per germline. V lost 3 bases and J 1 base, leaving 8 bases between the germline ends. This CDR3 is 15 amino acids long. CDR3 in amino acids: CASSSQGSGANVLTF. CDR3 bases: TGCGCCAGCAGCTCCCAGGGTTCTGGGGCCAACGTCCTGACTTTC.

This clone was recorded a few times. The J gene is TRBJ2-2, the V gene TRBV5-1, with D perhaps matching TRBD2 (5 bases). Looked up from germline, CDR1 is SGHRS and CDR2 is YFSETQ. The CDR3 totals 13 residues. Trimming cost V 4 bases and J 5 bases, with 9 bases left between them. Here the CDR3 reads CASSPSGTGELFF. The CDR3 DNA follows: TGCGCCAGCAGCCCCTCGGGGACCGGGGAGCTGTTTTTT.

The gene calls are TRBV27 and TRBJ2-7; TRBD1 matches at 9 bases. Per germline, CDR1 MNHEY and CDR2 SMNVEV (reference sequence). J lost 3 bases, V lost 5 bases, and 14 bases had no gene match. This CDR3 has 17 amino acids. CDR3 protein: CASSLQLPGQGLYEQYF. CDR3 DNA sequence: TGTGCCAGCAGTCTCCAACTTCCGGGACAGGGCCTCTACGAGCAGTACTTC.

CDR3: CASSEAVRRGAFF. The CDR3, as DNA: TGTGCCAGCAGTGAAGCTGTTCGCAGGGGGGCTTTCTTT. The J gene is TRBJ1-1, the V gene TRBV2; 7 nucleotides agree with TRBD1. The CDR3 runs 13 residues. Germline lookup yields CDR1 SNHLY and CDR2 FYNNEI. Trimming cost V 0 bases and J 11 bases; bases outside gene matches: 6.

The rearrangement links TRBV11-2 to TRBJ2-1, with 10 bases matching TRBD2. This CDR3 has 15 amino acids. From germline, CDR1 is SGHAT and CDR2 FQNNGV. V shed 5 bases, J shed 9 bases, and the junction held 10 bases outside the gene matches. CDR3 protein: CASSPGLAAVSEQFF. The CDR3, as DNA: TGTGCCAGCAGCCCCGGACTAGCGGCTGTCAGTGAGCAGTTCTTC.

The chain is built from TRBV4-1 and TRBJ2-7, with 7 bases matching TRBD2. J gave up 8 bases and V 5 bases, and 18 bases lay outside the gene matches. This CDR3 contains 16 residues. Germline CDR1 and CDR2: MGHRA and YSYEKL. CDR3 sequence reads: CASSDKTGRGREKQYF. CDR3 sequence (DNA): TGCGCCAGCAGCGATAAAACTGGGAGGGGCAGGGAGAAGCAGTACTTC.

The sample holds one count of this clone. The chain couples TRBV27 to TRBJ2-2; D is uncertain. CDR1 and CDR2 from the germline V gene are MNHEY and SMNVEV (reference sequence). V lost 5 bases, J lost 2 bases, and 6 bases lay in between. The CDR3 totals 13 residues. The CDR3 is CASSTLNTGELFF. CDR3 DNA: TGTGCCAGCAGTACTCTAAACACCGGGGAGCTGTTTTTT.

J is TRBJ1-1 and V is TRBV20-1; D might be TRBD1 (5 bases). The germline V gene has CDR1 DFQATT and CDR2 SNEGSKA (reference sequence). The length of the CDR3 is 11 residues. V dropped 5 bases and J dropped 3 bases, with 7 bases sitting between them. CDR3 sequence (DNA): TGCAGTGCTTCCAGGGACACTGAAGCTTTCTTT. Translating it yields CSASRDTEAFF.

The chain employs TRBV29-1 and TRBJ2-3; 9 bases line up with TRBD1. The CDR3 length is 15 residues. Trimming at V came to 6 bases and at J to 0 bases, leaving 7 bases not matched to a gene. The germline V gene has CDR1 SQVTM and CDR2 ANQGSEA. The CDR3 reads CSVVTGTGSTDTQYF. In DNA form, the CDR3 reads TGCAGCGTAGTAACCGGGACAGGGAGCACAGATACGCAGTATTTT.

The chain links TRBV10-1 to TRBJ1-1, with D maybe TRBD1 (5 bases). Germline CDR1 reads WNHNN; CDR2 reads SYGVQD (reference sequence). The CDR3 spans 13 residues. V shed 2 bases and J shed 5 bases, with 9 bases lying between them. This chain's CDR3 is CASSEIRGTEAFF. CDR3 nucleotides: TGCGCCAGCAGTGAGATAAGGGGAACTGAAGCTTTCTTT.

Only one count was recorded for this clone. V usage is TRBV2 and J usage is TRBJ1-3; D gene unclear. Trimming left V 6 bases short and J 3 bases short, with 15 bases between. Germline CDR1 SNHLY, CDR2 FYNNEI. CDR3 length equals 15 residues. In nucleotides, the CDR3 is TGTGCCAGCAGCCCTAATGAGGGTCTTGGAAACACCATATATTTT. Its translation: CASSPNEGLGNTIYF.